Below, 17 T cell receptor beta chains from the same sample are listed, as sequenced in a study of T-cell reconstitution after alpha-beta-depleted transplantation in children. The library targeted TCRbeta and was prepared with unique molecular identifiers. A single record per CDR3 protein comes from TCRdb applying MiXCR to the PCR reads. The table has 250,000 to 400,000 distinct CDR3 sequences, 20% to 30% seen once; the top ten hold roughly 9.7%. The material was PBMCs, mostly from graft donor cells, obtained 180 days after TCRalphabeta/CD19-depleted stem cell transplant. The receptors here all came from a male patient aged 10-17 years who had a stem cell transplant for acute lymphoblastic leukemia, so the T cells may come from the graft donor.

The sample holds a few counts of this clonotype. As DNA, the CDR3 is TGTGCCAGCAGCCAGCCTGGGAGTCACGATGAGCAGTTCTTC. This gives the protein CASSQPGSHDEQFF. V usage is TRBV13 and J usage is TRBJ2-1, with D possibly being TRBD2 (5 bases). V dropped 5 bases and J dropped 8 bases, with 16 bases sitting between them. CDR1 is PRHDT and CDR2 is FYEKMQ in the germline V gene (reference sequence). This CDR3 is built from 14 residues. The full variable domain, completed using reference TRBV13 and TRBJ2-1, is AAGVIQSPRHLIKEKRETATLKCYPIPRHDTVYWYQQGPGQDPQFLISFYEKMQSDKGSIPDRFSAQQFSDYHSELNMSSLELGDSALYFCASSQPGSHDEQFFGPGTRLTVL.

The V call is TRBV27, the J call TRBJ2-3, with TRBD2 identical over 7 bases. The CDR3 has 16 residues. Trimming took 3 bases from V and 6 from J; bases not matched to a gene: 12. CDR1 MNHEY and CDR2 SMNVEV come from the germline V gene (reference sequence). The CDR3 is CASSFIGRERVDTQYF. As DNA, the CDR3 is TGTGCCAGCAGTTTCATTGGGCGGGAGAGGGTGGATACGCAGTATTTT.

This clonotype appeared a few times. V and J are TRBV5-1 and TRBJ2-2; 12 bases line up with TRBD2. Germline V lookup: CDR1 SGHRS, CDR2 YFSETQ. This CDR3 spans 20 amino acids. Losses at the gene ends were 4 bases for V and 1 base for J; bases not matched to a gene: 14. Here the CDR3 reads CASSPQPRLAGVLNTGELFF. The CDR3 DNA is TGCGCCAGCAGCCCCCAACCCCGACTAGCGGGAGTTTTGAACACCGGGGAGCTGTTTTTT.

This chain links TRBV20-1 with TRBJ2-7, with D possibly matching TRBD1 (6 bases). Trimming removed 6 bases at V and 3 bases at J, with 15 bases between. From germline, CDR1 is DFQATT and CDR2 SNEGSKA (reference sequence). The CDR3 runs 13 residues. CDR3 in amino acids: CSARQVTNYEQYF. As DNA, the CDR3 is TGCAGTGCGCGACAGGTGACTAACTACGAGCAGTACTTC.

This clonotype was recorded a few times. The chain uses TRBV5-6 and TRBJ1-2; D might be TRBD1 (5 bases). From germline, CDR1 is SGHDT and CDR2 YYEEEE. V was pared by 0 bases and J by 5 bases, with 14 bases between. The CDR3 covers 15 residues. DNA for the CDR3: TGTGCCAGCAGCTTGGTAGGCTGGGGGACTTATGGCTACACCTTC. Encoded protein: CASSLVGWGTYGYTF.

The V call is TRBV6-1, the J call TRBJ1-4, with a possible D match to TRBD1 (6 bases). The V and J ends lost 6 bases and 6 bases respectively, with 11 bases between them. CDR1 and CDR2 (germline): MNHNS, SASEGT. The CDR3 loop spans 13 amino acids. CDR3 bases: TGTGCCAGCAGCAGGGGACTGGATGAAAAACTGTTTTTT. Its protein product is CASSRGLDEKLFF.

The CDR3, as DNA: TGCGCCAGCAGCCCCCCCCCGGGGGGAAACACCATATATTTT. It translates to CASSPPPGGNTIYF. The chain combines TRBV4-1 with TRBJ1-3; D is ambiguous. V lost 4 bases and J 4 bases, leaving 11 bases between the germline ends. From germline, CDR1 is MGHRA and CDR2 YSYEKL. CDR3 size: 14 residues.

The CDR3 DNA reads as TGTGCCAGCAACGACAGGGTTTACAATGAGCAGTTCTTC. It encodes CASNDRVYNEQFF. V usage is TRBV27 and J usage is TRBJ2-1; 7 bases align to TRBD1. The CDR3 extends over 13 amino acids. Germline-derived CDR1 and CDR2 are MNHEY and SMNVEV (reference sequence). J lost 4 bases, V lost 7 bases, and 4 bases had no gene match.

This clonotype occurred a few times. V gene TRBV5-1 combines with J gene TRBJ1-1; 7 bases fit TRBD1. Germline V gene sequence: CDR1 SGHRS, CDR2 YFSETQ. The CDR3 consists of 13 residues. Unmatched junction bases numbered 9, after V lost 7 bases and J lost 6 bases. The CDR3 protein is CASSQGHLPEAFF. The CDR3 nucleotides are TGCGCCAGCTCACAGGGGCACCTACCTGAAGCTTTCTTT. Supplemented by reference TRBV5-1 and TRBJ1-1, the full variable domain reads KAGVTQTPRYLIKTRGQQVTLSCSPISGHRSVSWYQQTPGQGLQFLFEYFSETQRNKGNFPGRFSGRQFSNSRSEMNVSTLELGDSALYLCASSQGHLPEAFFGQGTRLTVV.

In this sample, this clonotype turned up a few times. The chain's CDR3 is CASSLARGQETQYF. CDR3 bases: TGTGCCAGCAGTTTAGCTCGCGGGCAAGAGACCCAGTACTTC. This sequence joins TRBV12-3 or TRBV12-4 and TRBJ2-5; a possible D gene is TRBD2 (5 bases). V was pared by 0 bases and J by 2 bases, with 7 bases between. There are 14 residues in the CDR3.

The chain has TRBV7-9 and TRBJ2-7; the match to TRBD2 covers 7 bases. CDR3 length: 14 amino acids. V gave up 5 bases and J gave up 1 base; unmatched junction bases: 5. Germline values: CDR1 SEHNR, CDR2 FQNEAQ (reference sequence). The CDR3 nucleotides read TGTGCCAGCAGCCCCCGGACTAGTTCCTACGAGCAGTACTTC. Translating it yields CASSPRTSSYEQYF.

A few counts support this clonotype. This chain connects TRBV5-1 to TRBJ2-3; TRBD2 is a possible D gene (6 bases). This CDR3 is 17 amino acids long. CDR1 and CDR2 from the germline V gene are SGHRS and YFSETQ. Trimming left V 0 bases short and J 2 bases short, with 16 bases between. The CDR3 is CASSLGHRDLYTDTQYF. The CDR3 DNA is TGCGCCAGCAGCTTGGGCCACCGGGACTTATACACAGATACGCAGTATTTT.

This chain links TRBV5-1 with TRBJ2-7; 7 bases agree with TRBD2. V was clipped by 0 bases and J by 5 bases; unmatched bases: 5. Germline values: CDR1 SGHRS, CDR2 YFSETQ. CDR3 length equals 14 residues. The CDR3 spells CASSLGGLTDEQYF. In nucleotides, the CDR3 is TGCGCCAGCAGCTTGGGGGGACTAACTGACGAGCAGTACTTC.

This clonotype was detected only a few times. V and J are TRBV20-1 and TRBJ2-1; no firm D call. V was shortened by 0 bases and J by 4 bases, with 13 bases between the two germline ends. The CDR3 totals 15 residues. The germline V gene has CDR1 DFQATT and CDR2 SNEGSKA (reference sequence). In nucleotides, the CDR3 is TGCAGTGCTAGAGATATTAGCAGCCTATACAATGAGCAGTTCTTC. Translation gives CSARDISSLYNEQFF.

Here the CDR3 reads CASSESGSGAYEQYF. In nucleotides, the CDR3 is TGTGCCAGCAGCGAAAGTGGTAGCGGAGCCTACGAGCAGTACTTC. The chain employs TRBV7-3 and TRBJ2-7, with a weak D call TRBD2 (6 bases). The V end lost 5 bases, the J end lost 2 bases, and 16 bases lay between the germline ends. Germline V gene sequence: CDR1 SGHTA, CDR2 FQGTGA. The CDR3 contains 15 residues.

This clonotype was counted many times. The chain combines TRBV5-1 with TRBJ2-7; D uncertain. The CDR3 sequence is 14 residues long. Per germline, CDR1 SGHRS and CDR2 YFSETQ. Trimming cost V 2 bases and J 3 bases, with 12 bases left between them. The CDR3 protein is CASSFGLQLYEQYF. CDR3 in DNA: TGCGCCAGCAGCTTCGGGCTACAGCTCTACGAGCAGTACTTC. Together with reference TRBV5-1 and TRBJ2-7, the CDR3 gives the full variable domain: KAGVTQTPRYLIKTRGQQVTLSCSPISGHRSVSWYQQTPGQGLQFLFEYFSETQRNKGNFPGRFSGRQFSNSRSEMNVSTLELGDSALYLCASSFGLQLYEQYFGPGTRLTVT.

The V and J genes are TRBV29-1 and TRBJ2-7; 13 bases map to TRBD2. Trimming removed 6 bases from V and 2 bases from J; junction bases left unmatched: 7. CDR3 size: 15 residues. Germline CDR1 is SQVTM and CDR2 is ANQGSEA. The DNA of the CDR3 is TGCAGCGTGCAGGGACTAGCGGGAACCACCTACGAGCAGTACTTC. It codes for CSVQGLAGTTYEQYF.